The subject of this entry is one T cell receptor (beta chain). Its target is unknown. Investigators reverse transcribed all isolated RNA, so they sequenced expressed TCRB transcripts. The assay was immunoSEQ multiplex PCR, and TCRdb's table has in-frame clones only and misses some. The data contain roughly 240,000 clones, roughly 13% of them singletons. The data were taken from a study of beta chain features in type 1 diabetes. Purity of each sorted population was above 95%. Study conclusions and caveats: For TCRB rearrangement, an influence of HLA type remained unresolved here. Patients with type 1 diabetes carried fewer insertions and had more deletions at their VDJ junctions.

The germline V gene has CDR1 SQVTM and CDR2 ANQGSEA. Trimming at V came to 7 bases and at J to 4 bases, leaving 10 bases not matched to a gene. This CDR3 is 14 amino acids long. The receptor was derived from a woman between 40 and 50 years old in good health. Sample: naive CD4+ T cells from blood. The rearrangement joins TRBV29-1 to TRBJ2-3, with 8 bases aligning to TRBD2. The CDR3 DNA sequence: TGCAGCGGCGGGGGGCGTCTCAGGGCAGATACGCAGTATTTT. Protein sequence: CSGGGRLRADTQYF.